Reported below is one TCR beta chain. Its antigen remains unidentified. Different DNA sequences within this sample yield the same CDR3. The data were obtained in a study of shared clonotypes between healthy human individuals. Study at large: Per-donor plates numbered three CD4 naive, three CD4 memory, two CD8 naive and one CD8 memory. Whole-study results and caveats: Donors were few, which limited the genetic and exposure-history diversity represented.

CD45RO-negative cells were positively selected for CCR7, leaving out terminally differentiated effector memory CD45RA+ cells. Running of the assay took place at deep level. Genomic DNA from each subset was divided evenly over several immunoSEQ plates. Only in-frame clones appear in the TCRdb table, and some are missing; sequencing was by immunoSEQ multiplex PCR. This sample has roughly 2,000,000 clones, with 93% found just once. The TCR originated in a man aged 18 to 30 in good health. Some clones in this sample may be carry-over from other donors' samples. Sequencing input: naive CD8+ T cells from PBMCs.

The CDR3 protein is CASSLRLAGGETQYF. The CDR3 nucleotides read TGTGCCAGCAGTTTAAGACTAGCGGGAGGCGAGACCCAGTACTTC. This chain joins TRBV27 and TRBJ2-5, with TRBD2 matching over 13 bases. CDR1 and CDR2 from the germline V gene are MNHEY and SMNVEV (reference sequence). V shed 2 bases and J 5 bases; nucleotides not matched to a gene: 2. This CDR3 contains 15 residues.